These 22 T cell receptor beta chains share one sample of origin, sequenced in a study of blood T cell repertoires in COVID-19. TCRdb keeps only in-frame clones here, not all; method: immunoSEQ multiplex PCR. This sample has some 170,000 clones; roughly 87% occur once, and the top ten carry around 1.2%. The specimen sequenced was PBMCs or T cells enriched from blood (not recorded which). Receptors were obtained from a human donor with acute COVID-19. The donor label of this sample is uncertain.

Written as DNA, the CDR3 is TGTGCCAGCAGTTACAGGGGAGCGGATGGCTACACCTTC. Translated: CASSYRGADGYTF. The chain uses TRBV27 and TRBJ1-2; 7 bases line up with TRBD1. In germline, CDR1 is MNHEY, CDR2 SMNVEV (reference sequence). The CDR3 runs to 13 residues. V dropped 4 bases and J dropped 6; count of bases not matched to a gene: 5.

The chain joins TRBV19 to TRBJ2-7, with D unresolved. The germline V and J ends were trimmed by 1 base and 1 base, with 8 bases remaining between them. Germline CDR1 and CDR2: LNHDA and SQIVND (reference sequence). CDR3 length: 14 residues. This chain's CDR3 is CASSIGGDSYEQYF. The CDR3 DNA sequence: TGTGCCAGTAGTATAGGCGGAGATTCCTACGAGCAGTACTTC.

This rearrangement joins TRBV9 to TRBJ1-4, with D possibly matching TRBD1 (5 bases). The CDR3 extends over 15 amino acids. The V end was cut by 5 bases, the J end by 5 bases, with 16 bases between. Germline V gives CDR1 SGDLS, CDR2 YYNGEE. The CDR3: CASSEPGTGNEKLFF. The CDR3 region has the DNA TGTGCCAGCAGTGAACCCGGGACTGGGAATGAAAAACTGTTTTTT.

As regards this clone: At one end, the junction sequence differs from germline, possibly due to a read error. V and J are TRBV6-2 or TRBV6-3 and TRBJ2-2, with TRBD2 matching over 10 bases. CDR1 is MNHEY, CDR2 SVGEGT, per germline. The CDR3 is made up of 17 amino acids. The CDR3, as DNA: TGTGCCAGCAGTTACTCAGCGGGGGGGCCAAGCACCGGGAAGCTGTTTTTT. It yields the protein CASSYSAGGPSTGKLFF.

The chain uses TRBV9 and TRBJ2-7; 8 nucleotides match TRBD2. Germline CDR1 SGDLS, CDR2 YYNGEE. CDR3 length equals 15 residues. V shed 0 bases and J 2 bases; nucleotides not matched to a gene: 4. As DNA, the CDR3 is TGTGCCAGCAGCGTAGAGGCGGGGGGTACCTACGAGCAGTACTTC. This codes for CASSVEAGGTYEQYF. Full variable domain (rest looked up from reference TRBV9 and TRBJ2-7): DSGVTQTPKHLITATGQRVTLRCSPRSGDLSVYWYQQSLDQGLQFLIQYYNGEERAKGNILERFSAQQFPDLHSELNLSSLELGDSALYFCASSVEAGGTYEQYFGPGTRLTVT.

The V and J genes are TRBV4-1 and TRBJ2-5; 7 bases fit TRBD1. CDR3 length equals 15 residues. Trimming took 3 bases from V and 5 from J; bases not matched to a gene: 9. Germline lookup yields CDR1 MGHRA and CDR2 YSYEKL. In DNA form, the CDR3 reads TGCGCCAGCAGCCAGGACGCCGGGACAGTGGAGACCCAGTACTTC. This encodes CASSQDAGTVETQYF.

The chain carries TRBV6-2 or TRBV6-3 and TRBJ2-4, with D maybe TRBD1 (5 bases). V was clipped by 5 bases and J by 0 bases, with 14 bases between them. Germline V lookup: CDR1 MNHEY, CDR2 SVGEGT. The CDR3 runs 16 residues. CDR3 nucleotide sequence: TGTGCCAGCAGTGACACAGGAGTCCTAGCCAAAAACATTCAGTACTTC. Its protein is CASSDTGVLAKNIQYF.

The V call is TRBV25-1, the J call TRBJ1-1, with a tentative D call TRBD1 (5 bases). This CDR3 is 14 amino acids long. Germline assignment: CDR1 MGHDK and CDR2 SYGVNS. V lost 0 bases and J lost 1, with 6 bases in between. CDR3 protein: CASSEYGQNTEAFF. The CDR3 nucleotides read TGTGCCAGCAGTGAATACGGACAGAACACTGAAGCTTTCTTT.

Here the CDR3 DNA reads TGTGCCAGCAGTCACCGGGACAGAGCCTACGAGCAGTACTTC. Amino acid sequence: CASSHRDRAYEQYF. This chain joins TRBV7-9 and TRBJ2-7; 7 bases align to TRBD1. J was trimmed by 2 bases and V by 6 bases; bases with no gene match: 7. CDR3 length equals 14 residues. Germline CDR1 reads SEHNR; CDR2 reads FQNEAQ (reference sequence).

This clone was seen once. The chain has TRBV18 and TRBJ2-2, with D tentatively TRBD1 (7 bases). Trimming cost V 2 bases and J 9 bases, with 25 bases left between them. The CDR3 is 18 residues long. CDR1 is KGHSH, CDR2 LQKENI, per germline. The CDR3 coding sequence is TGTGCCAGCTCACCAAAAGGACAGGATACGTACGGGGGCAGGGAGCTGTTTTTT. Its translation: CASSPKGQDTYGGRELFF.

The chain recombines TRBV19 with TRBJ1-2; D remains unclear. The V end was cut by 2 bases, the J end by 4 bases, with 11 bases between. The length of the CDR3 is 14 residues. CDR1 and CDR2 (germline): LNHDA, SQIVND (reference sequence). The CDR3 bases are TGTGCCAGTAGTATAAGGCGGGCCCTCTATGGCTACACCTTC. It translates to CASSIRRALYGYTF.

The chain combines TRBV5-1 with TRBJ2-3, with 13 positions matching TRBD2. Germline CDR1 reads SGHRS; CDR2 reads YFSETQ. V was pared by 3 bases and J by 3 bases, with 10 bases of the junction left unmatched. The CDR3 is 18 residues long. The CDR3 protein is CASSSGLAGAITTDTQYF. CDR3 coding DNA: TGCGCCAGCAGCTCCGGACTAGCGGGGGCCATAACAACAGATACGCAGTATTTT. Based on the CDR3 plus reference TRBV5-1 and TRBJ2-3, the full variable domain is KAGVTQTPRYLIKTRGQQVTLSCSPISGHRSVSWYQQTPGQGLQFLFEYFSETQRNKGNFPGRFSGRQFSNSRSEMNVSTLELGDSALYLCASSSGLAGAITTDTQYFGPGTRLTVL.

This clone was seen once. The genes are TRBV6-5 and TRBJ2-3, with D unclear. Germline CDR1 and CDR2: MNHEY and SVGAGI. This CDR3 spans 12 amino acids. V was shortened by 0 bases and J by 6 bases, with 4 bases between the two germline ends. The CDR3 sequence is CASSYSEDTQYF. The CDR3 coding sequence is TGTGCCAGCAGTTACTCGGAGGATACGCAGTATTTT.

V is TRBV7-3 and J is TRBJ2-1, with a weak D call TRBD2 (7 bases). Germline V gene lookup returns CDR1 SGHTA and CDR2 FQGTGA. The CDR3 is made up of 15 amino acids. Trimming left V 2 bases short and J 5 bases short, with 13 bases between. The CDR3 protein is CASSLDGGQHNEQFF. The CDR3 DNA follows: TGTGCCAGCAGCTTAGACGGGGGGCAACACAATGAGCAGTTCTTC.

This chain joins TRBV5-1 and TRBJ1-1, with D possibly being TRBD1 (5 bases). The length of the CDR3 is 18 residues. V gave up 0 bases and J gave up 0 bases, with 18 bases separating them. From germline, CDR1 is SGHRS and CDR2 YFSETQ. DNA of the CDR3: TGCGCCAGCAGCTTGGAGGTTTACGGGAGGGGAATGAACACTGAAGCTTTCTTT. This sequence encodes CASSLEVYGRGMNTEAFF.

For the CDR3, the DNA is TGTGCCAGCAGCGGAGAGCGGGGGGGTAATGAGCAGTTCTTC. This translates into CASSGERGGNEQFF. The chain joins TRBV11-3 to TRBJ2-1, with 10 positions matching TRBD2. The ends lost 5 bases at V and 7 bases at J; junction bases unmatched: 5. The CDR3 is 14 amino acids. Germline loops: CDR1 SGHNT, CDR2 YENEEA.

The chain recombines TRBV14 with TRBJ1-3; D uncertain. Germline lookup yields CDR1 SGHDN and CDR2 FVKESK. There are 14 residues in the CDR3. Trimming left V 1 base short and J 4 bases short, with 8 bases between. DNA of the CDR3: TGTGCCAGCAGCCAAGTGGTACACGGAAACACCATATATTTT. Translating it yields CASSQVVHGNTIYF.

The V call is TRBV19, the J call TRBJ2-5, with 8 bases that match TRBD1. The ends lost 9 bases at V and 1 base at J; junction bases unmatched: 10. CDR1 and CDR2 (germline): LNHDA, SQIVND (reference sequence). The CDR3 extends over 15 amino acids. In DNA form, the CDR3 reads TGTGCCAGCACTGACAGGGGCGGACCCCAAGAGACCCAGTACTTC. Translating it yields CASTDRGGPQETQYF.

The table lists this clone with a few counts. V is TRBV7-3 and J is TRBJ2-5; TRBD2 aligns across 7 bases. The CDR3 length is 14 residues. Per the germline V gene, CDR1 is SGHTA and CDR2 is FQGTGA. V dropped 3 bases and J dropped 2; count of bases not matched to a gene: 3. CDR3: CASSFDGGQETQYF. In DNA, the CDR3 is TGTGCCAGCAGCTTTGACGGGGGGCAAGAGACCCAGTACTTC.

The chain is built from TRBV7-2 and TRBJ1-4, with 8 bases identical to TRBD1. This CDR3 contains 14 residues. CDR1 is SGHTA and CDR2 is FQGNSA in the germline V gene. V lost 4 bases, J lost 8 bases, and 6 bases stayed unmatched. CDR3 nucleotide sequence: TGTGCCAGCAGCTGGAAGACAGGGGAAGAAAAACTGTTTTTT. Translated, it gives CASSWKTGEEKLFF.

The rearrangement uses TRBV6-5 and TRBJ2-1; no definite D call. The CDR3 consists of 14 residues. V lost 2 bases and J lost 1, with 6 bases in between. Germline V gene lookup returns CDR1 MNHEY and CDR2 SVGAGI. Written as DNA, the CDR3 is TGTGCCAGCAGTTACACTCTTTCCTACAATGAGCAGTTCTTC. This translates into CASSYTLSYNEQFF.

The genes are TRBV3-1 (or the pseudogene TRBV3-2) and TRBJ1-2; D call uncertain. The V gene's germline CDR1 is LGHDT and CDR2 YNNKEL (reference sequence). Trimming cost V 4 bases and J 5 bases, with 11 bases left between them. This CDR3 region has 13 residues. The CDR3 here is CASSREWEYGYTF. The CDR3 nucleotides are TGTGCCAGCAGCCGGGAGTGGGAGTATGGCTACACCTTC.